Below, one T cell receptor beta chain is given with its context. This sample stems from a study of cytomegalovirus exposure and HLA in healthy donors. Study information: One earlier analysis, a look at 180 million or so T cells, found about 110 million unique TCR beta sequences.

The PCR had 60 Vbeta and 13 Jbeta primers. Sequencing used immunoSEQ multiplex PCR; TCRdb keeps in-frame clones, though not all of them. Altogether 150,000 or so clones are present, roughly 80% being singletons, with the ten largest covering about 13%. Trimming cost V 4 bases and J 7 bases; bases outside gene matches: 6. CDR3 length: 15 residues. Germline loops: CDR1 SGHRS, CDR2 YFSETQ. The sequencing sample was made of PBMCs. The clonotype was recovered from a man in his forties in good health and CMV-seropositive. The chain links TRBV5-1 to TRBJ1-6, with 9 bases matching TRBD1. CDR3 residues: CASSLDRGGNSPLHF. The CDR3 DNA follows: TGCGCCAGCAGCCTTGACAGGGGGGGGAATTCACCCCTCCACTTT. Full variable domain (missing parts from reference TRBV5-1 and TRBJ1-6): KAGVTQTPRYLIKTRGQQVTLSCSPISGHRSVSWYQQTPGQGLQFLFEYFSETQRNKGNFPGRFSGRQFSNSRSEMNVSTLELGDSALYLCASSLDRGGNSPLHFGNGTRLTVT.